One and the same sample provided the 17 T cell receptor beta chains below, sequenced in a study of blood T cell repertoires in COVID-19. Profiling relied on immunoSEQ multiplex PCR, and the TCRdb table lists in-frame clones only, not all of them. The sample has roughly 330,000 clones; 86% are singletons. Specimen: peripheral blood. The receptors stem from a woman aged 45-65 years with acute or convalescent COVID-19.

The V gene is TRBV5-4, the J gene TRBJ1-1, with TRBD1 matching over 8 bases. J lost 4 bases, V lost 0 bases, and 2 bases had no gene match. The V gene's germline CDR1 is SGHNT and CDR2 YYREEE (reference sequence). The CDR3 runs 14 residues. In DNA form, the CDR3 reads TGTGCCAGCAGCTTGGGTGGACAGGGCACTGAAGCTTTCTTT. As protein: CASSLGGQGTEAFF.

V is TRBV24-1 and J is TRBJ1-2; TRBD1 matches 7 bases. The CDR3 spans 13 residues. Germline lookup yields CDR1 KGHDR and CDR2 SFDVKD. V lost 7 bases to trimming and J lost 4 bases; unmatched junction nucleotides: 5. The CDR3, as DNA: TGTGCCACCAGCGCACAGGGGAGCTATGGCTACACCTTC. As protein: CATSAQGSYGYTF.

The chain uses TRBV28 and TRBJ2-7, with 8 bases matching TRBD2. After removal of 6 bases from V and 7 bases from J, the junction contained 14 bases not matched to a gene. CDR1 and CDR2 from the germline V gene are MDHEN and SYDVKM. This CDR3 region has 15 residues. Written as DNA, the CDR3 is TGTGCCAGCAGAATAAGGGGACTAGGATCGGGAGAGCAGTACTTC. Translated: CASRIRGLGSGEQYF. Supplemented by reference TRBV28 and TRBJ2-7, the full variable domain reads DVKVTQSSRYLVKRTGEKVFLECVQDMDHENMFWYRQDPGLGLRLIYFSYDVKMKEKGDIPEGYSVSREKKERFSLILESASTNQTSMYLCASRIRGLGSGEQYFGPGTRLTVT.

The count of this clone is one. For the CDR3, the DNA is TGCAGCGTTAGATCTAGCGGGAGAGCTTACGAGCAGTACTTC. It codes for CSVRSSGRAYEQYF. The chain employs TRBV29-1 and TRBJ2-7; 10 positions match TRBD2. The germline CDR1 and CDR2 sequences are SQVTM and ANQGSEA. V dropped 5 bases and J dropped 4; count of bases not matched to a gene: 8. This CDR3 spans 14 amino acids.

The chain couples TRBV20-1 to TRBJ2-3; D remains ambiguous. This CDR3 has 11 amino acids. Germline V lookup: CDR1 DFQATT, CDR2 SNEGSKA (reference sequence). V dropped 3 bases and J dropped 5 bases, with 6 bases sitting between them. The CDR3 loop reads CSASDGDTQYF. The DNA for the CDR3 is TGCAGTGCTAGTGACGGAGATACGCAGTATTTT.

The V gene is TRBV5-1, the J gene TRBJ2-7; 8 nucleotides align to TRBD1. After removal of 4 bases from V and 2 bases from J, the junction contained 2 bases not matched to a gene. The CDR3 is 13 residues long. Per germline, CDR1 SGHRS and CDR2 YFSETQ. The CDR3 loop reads CASSRQGPYEQYF. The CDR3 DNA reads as TGCGCCAGCAGCCGACAGGGGCCCTACGAGCAGTACTTC.

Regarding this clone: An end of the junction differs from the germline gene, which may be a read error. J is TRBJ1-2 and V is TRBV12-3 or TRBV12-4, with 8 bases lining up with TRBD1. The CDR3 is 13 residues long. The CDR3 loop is CTSSRGQGYGYTF. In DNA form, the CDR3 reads TGTACCAGCAGCCGTGGACAGGGCTATGGCTACACCTTC.

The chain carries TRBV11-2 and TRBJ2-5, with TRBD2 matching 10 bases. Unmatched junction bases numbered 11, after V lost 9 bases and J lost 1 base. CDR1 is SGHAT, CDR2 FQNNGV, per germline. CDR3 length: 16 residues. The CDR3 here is CARGRGASGSQETQYF. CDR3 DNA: TGTGCCAGGGGAAGGGGGGCTAGCGGGAGCCAAGAGACCCAGTACTTC.

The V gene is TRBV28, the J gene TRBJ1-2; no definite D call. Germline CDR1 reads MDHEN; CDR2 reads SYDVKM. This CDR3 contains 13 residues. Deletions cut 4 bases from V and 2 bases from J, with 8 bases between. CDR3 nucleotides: TGTGCCAGCAGTTACCAGGCCAACTATGGCTACACCTTC. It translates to CASSYQANYGYTF.

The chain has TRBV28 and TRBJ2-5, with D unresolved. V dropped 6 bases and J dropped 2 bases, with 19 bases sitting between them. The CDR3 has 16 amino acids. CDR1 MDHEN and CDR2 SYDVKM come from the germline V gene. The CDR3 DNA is TGTGCCAGCAGCTCCAGGTTGCAGGCCCTGCAAGAGACCCAGTACTTC. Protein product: CASSSRLQALQETQYF.

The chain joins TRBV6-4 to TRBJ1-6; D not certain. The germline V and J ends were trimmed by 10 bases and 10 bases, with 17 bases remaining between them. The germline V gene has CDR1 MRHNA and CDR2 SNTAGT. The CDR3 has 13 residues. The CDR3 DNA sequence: TGTGCCAACCAACCCCGAGCCTGCTCACCCCTCCACTTT. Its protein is CANQPRACSPLHF.

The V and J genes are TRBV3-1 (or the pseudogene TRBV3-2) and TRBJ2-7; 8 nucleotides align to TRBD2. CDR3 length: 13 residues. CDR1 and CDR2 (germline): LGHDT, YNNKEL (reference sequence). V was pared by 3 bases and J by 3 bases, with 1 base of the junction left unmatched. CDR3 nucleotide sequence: TGTGCCAGCAGCCAGACTAGCGTCTACGAGCAGTACTTC. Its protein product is CASSQTSVYEQYF.

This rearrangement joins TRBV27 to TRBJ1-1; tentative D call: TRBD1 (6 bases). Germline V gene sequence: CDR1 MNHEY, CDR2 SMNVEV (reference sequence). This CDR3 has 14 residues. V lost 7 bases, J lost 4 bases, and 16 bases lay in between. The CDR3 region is CASIVTGRVTEAFF. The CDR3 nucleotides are TGTGCCAGCATCGTCACAGGGAGAGTCACTGAAGCTTTCTTT.

The CDR3 protein is CASGTSGNTDTQYF. The CDR3 coding sequence is TGTGCCAGCGGGACTAGCGGAAACACAGATACGCAGTATTTT. J is TRBJ2-3 and V is TRBV9, with 11 bases matching TRBD2. J gave up 2 bases and V 7 bases, and 3 bases lay outside the gene matches. The CDR3 is 14 amino acids. CDR1 and CDR2 (germline): SGDLS, YYNGEE.

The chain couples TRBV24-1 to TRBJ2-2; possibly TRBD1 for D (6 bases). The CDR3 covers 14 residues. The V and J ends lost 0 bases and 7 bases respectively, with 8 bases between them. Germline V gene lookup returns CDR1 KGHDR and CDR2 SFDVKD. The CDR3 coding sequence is TGTGCCACCAGTGATTTGGGGGGCGGCGGGGAGCTGTTTTTT. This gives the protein CATSDLGGGGELFF.

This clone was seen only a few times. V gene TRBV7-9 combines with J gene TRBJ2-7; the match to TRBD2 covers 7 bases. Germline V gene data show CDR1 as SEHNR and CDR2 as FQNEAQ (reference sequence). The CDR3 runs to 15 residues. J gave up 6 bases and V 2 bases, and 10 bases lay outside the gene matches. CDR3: CASSLSRRREAEQYF. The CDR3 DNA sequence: TGTGCCAGCAGCTTATCTCGCCGCCGGGAGGCCGAGCAGTACTTC.

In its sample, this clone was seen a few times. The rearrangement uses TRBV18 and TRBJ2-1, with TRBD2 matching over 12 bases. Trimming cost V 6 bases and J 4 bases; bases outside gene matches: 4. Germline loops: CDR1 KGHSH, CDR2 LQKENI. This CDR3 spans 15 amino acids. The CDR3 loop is CASSSTSGSYNEQFF. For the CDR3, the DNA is TGTGCCAGCTCGTCGACTAGCGGGAGTTACAATGAGCAGTTCTTC. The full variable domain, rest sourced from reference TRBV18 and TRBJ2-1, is NAGVMQNPRHLVRRRGQEARLRCSPMKGHSHVYWYRQLPEEGLKFMVYLQKENIIDESGMPKERFSAEFPKEGPSILRIQQVVRGDSAAYFCASSSTSGSYNEQFFGPGTRLTVL.